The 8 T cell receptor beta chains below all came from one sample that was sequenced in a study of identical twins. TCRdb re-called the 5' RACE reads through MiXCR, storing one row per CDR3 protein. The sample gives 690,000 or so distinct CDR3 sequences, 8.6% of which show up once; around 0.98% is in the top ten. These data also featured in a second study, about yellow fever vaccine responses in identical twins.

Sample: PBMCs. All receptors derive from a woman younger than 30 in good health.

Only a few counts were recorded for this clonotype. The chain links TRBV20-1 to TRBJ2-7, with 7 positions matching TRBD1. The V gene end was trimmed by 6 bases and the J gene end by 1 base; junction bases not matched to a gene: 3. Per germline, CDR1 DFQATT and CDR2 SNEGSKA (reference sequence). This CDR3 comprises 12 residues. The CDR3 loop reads CSATGESYEQYF. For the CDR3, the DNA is TGCAGTGCCACAGGGGAGTCCTACGAGCAGTACTTC.

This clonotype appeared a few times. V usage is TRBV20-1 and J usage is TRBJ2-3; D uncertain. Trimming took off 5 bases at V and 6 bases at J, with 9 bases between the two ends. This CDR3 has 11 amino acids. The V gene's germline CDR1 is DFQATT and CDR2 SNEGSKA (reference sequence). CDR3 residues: CSAPNPDTQYF. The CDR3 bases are TGCAGTGCTCCTAACCCTGATACGCAGTATTTT.

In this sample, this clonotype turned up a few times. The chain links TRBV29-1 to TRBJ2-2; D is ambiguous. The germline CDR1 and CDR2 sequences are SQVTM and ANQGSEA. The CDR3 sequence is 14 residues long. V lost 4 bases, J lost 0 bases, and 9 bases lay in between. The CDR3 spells CSVATESNTGELFF. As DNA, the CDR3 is TGCAGCGTTGCAACGGAGTCGAACACCGGGGAGCTGTTTTTT.

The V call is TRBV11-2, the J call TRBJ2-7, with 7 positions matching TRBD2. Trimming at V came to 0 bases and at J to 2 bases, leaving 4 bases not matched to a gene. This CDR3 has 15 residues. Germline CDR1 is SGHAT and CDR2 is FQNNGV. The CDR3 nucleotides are TGTGCCAGCAGCTTAGATTTTGCGGGGGCCTACGAGCAGTACTTC. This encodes CASSLDFAGAYEQYF.

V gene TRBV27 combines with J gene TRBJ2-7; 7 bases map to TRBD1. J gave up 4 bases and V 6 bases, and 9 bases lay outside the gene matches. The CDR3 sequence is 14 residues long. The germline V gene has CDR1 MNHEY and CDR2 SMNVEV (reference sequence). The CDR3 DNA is TGTGCCAGCAGGGTTCGGGACAGCATATACGAGCAGTACTTC. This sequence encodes CASRVRDSIYEQYF.

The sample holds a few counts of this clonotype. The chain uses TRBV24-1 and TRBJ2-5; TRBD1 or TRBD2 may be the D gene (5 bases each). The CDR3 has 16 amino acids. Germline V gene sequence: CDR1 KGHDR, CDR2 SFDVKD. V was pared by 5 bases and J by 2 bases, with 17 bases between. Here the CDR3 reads CATSGHGAGEQETQYF. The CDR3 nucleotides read TGTGCCACCAGTGGCCACGGGGCAGGAGAGCAAGAGACCCAGTACTTC.

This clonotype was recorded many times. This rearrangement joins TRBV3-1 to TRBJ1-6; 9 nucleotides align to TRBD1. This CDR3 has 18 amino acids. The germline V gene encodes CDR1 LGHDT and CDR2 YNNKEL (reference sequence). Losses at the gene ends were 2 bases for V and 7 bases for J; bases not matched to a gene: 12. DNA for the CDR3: TGTGCCAGCAGCCAACAATCCACAGGGGGCGCTTCGAATTCACCCCTCCACTTT. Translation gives CASSQQSTGGASNSPLHF.

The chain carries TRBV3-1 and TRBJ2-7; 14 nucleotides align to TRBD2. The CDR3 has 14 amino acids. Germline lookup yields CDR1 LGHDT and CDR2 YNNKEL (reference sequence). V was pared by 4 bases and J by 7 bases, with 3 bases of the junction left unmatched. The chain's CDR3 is CASSRTSGGREQYF. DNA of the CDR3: TGTGCCAGCAGCCGGACTAGCGGGGGGAGAGAGCAGTACTTC.